Below are 5 T cell receptor beta chains sequenced from a single sample in a study of blood T cell repertoires in COVID-19 (dated by TCRdb to between 2020 and 2021). Library preparation was by the immunoSEQ multiplex PCR assay. The table was pulled from immuneACCESS by TCRdb, which kept in-frame rearrangements only. Such tables lose some clones; where checked, under half of the loss comes from unresolved V genes, and the rest has no known cause. This sample is represented by around 230,000 clones; 89% of them were singletons. The top ten clonotypes cover around 3.7% of the sample. Sequencing used PBMCs or T cells enriched from blood (not recorded which). These receptors were taken from a woman aged 25 to 39 with acute COVID-19.

This rearrangement joins TRBV10-3 to TRBJ1-1; TRBD1 agrees at 7 bases. Germline trimming cut 2 bases from V and 4 bases from J; bases unmatched to any gene: 4. The CDR3 loop spans 14 amino acids. CDR1 is ENHRY, CDR2 SYGVKD, per germline. CDR3 in DNA: TGTGCCATCAGTGAGACACAGGGGAGCACTGAAGCTTTCTTT. Its protein is CAISETQGSTEAFF.

The chain couples TRBV5-6 to TRBJ1-2; D gene uncertain. Per germline, CDR1 SGHDT and CDR2 YYEEEE. CDR3 length: 14 residues. V dropped 1 base and J dropped 4 bases, with 11 bases sitting between them. The CDR3 coding sequence is TGTGCCAGCAGCTTGCTTCAGGAGGGCTATGGCTACACCTTC. Translated: CASSLLQEGYGYTF.

V is TRBV2 and J is TRBJ2-5; 10 nucleotides match TRBD2. CDR1 and CDR2 from the germline V gene are SNHLY and FYNNEI. The CDR3 extends over 16 amino acids. V dropped 7 bases and J dropped 4; count of bases not matched to a gene: 12. As DNA, the CDR3 is TGTGCCAGCAAAGGGGGGTTAGGACTAGCGGTAGAGACCCAGTACTTC. It specifies CASKGGLGLAVETQYF. The whole variable domain, remainder taken from reference TRBV2 and TRBJ2-5, is EPEVTQTPSHQVTQMGQEVILRCVPISNHLYFYWYRQILGQKVEFLVSFYNNEISEKSEIFDDQFSVERPDGSNFTLKIRSTKLEDSAMYFCASKGGLGLAVETQYFGPGTRLLVL.

The V call is TRBV10-3, the J call TRBJ1-5; TRBD1 agrees at 7 bases. Looked up from germline, CDR1 is ENHRY and CDR2 is SYGVKD. The CDR3 has 16 amino acids. V shed 3 bases and J 0 bases; nucleotides not matched to a gene: 5. In DNA, the CDR3 is TGTGCCATCAGTGACCAGGGGGGCTATAGCAATCAGCCCCAGCATTTT. It translates to CAISDQGGYSNQPQHF.

The chain has TRBV15 and TRBJ2-2; 8 nucleotides align to TRBD2. Germline trimming cut 4 bases from V and 5 bases from J; bases unmatched to any gene: 9. Germline V gene sequence: CDR1 LNHNV, CDR2 YYDKDF (reference sequence). This CDR3 is 16 amino acids long. The CDR3 protein is CATSTRGGPGTGELFF. The CDR3 DNA follows: TGTGCCACCAGCACACGGGGGGGCCCCGGAACCGGGGAGCTGTTTTTT.